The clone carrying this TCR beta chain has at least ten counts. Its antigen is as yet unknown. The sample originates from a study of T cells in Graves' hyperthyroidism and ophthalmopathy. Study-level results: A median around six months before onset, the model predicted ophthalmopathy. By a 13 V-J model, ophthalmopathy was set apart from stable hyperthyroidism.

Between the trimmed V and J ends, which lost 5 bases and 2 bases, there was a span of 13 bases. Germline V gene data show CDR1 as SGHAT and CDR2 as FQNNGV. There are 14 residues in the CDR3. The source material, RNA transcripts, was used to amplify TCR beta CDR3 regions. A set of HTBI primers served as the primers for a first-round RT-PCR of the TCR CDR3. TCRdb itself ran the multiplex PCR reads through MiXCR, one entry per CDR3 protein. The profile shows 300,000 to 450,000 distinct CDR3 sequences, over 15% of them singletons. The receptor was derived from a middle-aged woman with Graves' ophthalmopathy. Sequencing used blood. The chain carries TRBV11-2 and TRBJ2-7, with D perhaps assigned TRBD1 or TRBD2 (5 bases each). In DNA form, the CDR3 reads TGTGCCAGCAGCCCGACAGAGGGAACCTACGAGCAGTACTTC. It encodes CASSPTEGTYEQYF. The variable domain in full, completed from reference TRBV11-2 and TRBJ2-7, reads EAGVAQSPRYKIIEKRQSVAFWCNPISGHATLYWYQQILGQGPKLLIQFQNNGVVDDSQLPKDRFSAERLKGVDSTLKIQPAKLEDSAVYLCASSPTEGTYEQYFGPGTRLTVT.